The 21 T cell receptor beta chains reported below all come from one sample, sequenced in a study of blood T cell repertoires in COVID-19. Clones were sequenced by immunoSEQ multiplex PCR, and TCRdb holds only the in-frame ones, with some missing. Of a few hundred thousand clones listed, around 88% are singletons. Sequences were obtained from peripheral blood. Receptor source: a woman in her 50s with COVID-19, enrolled during active disease.

This chain links TRBV30 with TRBJ1-6, with D perhaps TRBD1 (5 bases). This CDR3 comprises 15 residues. V lost 4 bases and J 3 bases, leaving 13 bases between the germline ends. Germline V gene sequence: CDR1 GTSNPN, CDR2 SVGIG (reference sequence). The CDR3 nucleotides read TGTGCCTGGACGAGTCAGGGTATCTATAATTCACCCCTCCACTTT. Its translation is CAWTSQGIYNSPLHF.

The rearrangement links TRBV11-2 to TRBJ1-2; 8 nucleotides match TRBD1. J was trimmed by 7 bases and V by 4 bases; bases with no gene match: 11. Per germline, CDR1 SGHAT and CDR2 FQNNGV. The CDR3 runs to 15 residues. As DNA, the CDR3 is TGTGCCAGCAGCTCTCACCAGGGGGCGGAGAGTGGCTACACCTTC. Encoded protein: CASSSHQGAESGYTF.

This rearrangement joins TRBV19 to TRBJ1-1, with D perhaps TRBD1 (5 bases). Germline CDR1 is LNHDA and CDR2 is SQIVND (reference sequence). This CDR3 has 14 amino acids. V was trimmed by 1 base and J by 3 bases, leaving 9 bases between them. The CDR3 region has the DNA TGTGCCAGTAGTATAGGAAGGGGTTACACTGAAGCTTTCTTT. Translating gives CASSIGRGYTEAFF.

The V call is TRBV25-1, the J call TRBJ1-2; 9 bases fit TRBD1. The ends lost 4 bases at V and 4 bases at J; junction bases unmatched: 7. The CDR3 sequence is 15 residues long. In germline, CDR1 is MGHDK, CDR2 SYGVNS. The CDR3 loop reads CASSAPLDRGYGYTF. CDR3 sequence (DNA): TGTGCCAGCAGTGCCCCCCTGGACAGGGGCTATGGCTACACCTTC.

The rearrangement uses TRBV15 and TRBJ1-6; D is perhaps TRBD1 (6 bases). The CDR3 sequence is 14 residues long. V shed 11 bases and J shed 10 bases, with 21 bases lying between them. Germline V CDR1 and CDR2: LNHNV, YYDKDF (reference sequence). Here the CDR3 reads CAAKRQGLGSPLHF. CDR3 DNA: TGTGCCGCAAAAAGGCAGGGGCTGGGGTCACCCCTCCACTTT.

V is TRBV29-1 and J is TRBJ1-2; D might be TRBD1 (6 bases). This CDR3 contains 12 residues. The germline V and J ends were trimmed by 4 bases and 6 bases, with 12 bases remaining between them. Germline lookup yields CDR1 SQVTM and CDR2 ANQGSEA. CDR3 loop: CSVGGQLNGYTF. As DNA, the CDR3 is TGCAGCGTTGGGGGGCAGTTGAATGGCTACACCTTC.

The gene calls are TRBV7-2 and TRBJ1-2, with a tentative D call TRBD1 (5 bases). Trimming left V 3 bases short and J 0 bases short, with 20 bases between. CDR3 length: 18 residues. Germline CDR1 SGHTA, CDR2 FQGNSA. The CDR3 coding sequence is TGTGCCAGCAGCTTGAGATACCTTCCGGACATCACTAACTATGGCTACACCTTC. Residues: CASSLRYLPDITNYGYTF.

This clone appeared a single time. This chain joins TRBV9 and TRBJ2-1; D ambiguous. This CDR3 is 15 amino acids long. The germline V and J ends were trimmed by 3 bases and 0 bases, with 10 bases remaining between them. CDR1 and CDR2 from the germline V gene are SGDLS and YYNGEE. The CDR3 here is CASSERGGSYNEQFF. The DNA of the CDR3 is TGTGCCAGCAGCGAGAGAGGCGGCTCCTACAATGAGCAGTTCTTC.

This chain connects TRBV5-4 to TRBJ1-1; 7 bases align to TRBD1. With V trimmed by 4 bases and J by 8 bases, 5 bases remained unmatched. The CDR3 sequence is 12 residues long. Germline assignment: CDR1 SGHNT and CDR2 YYREEE (reference sequence). The CDR3 nucleotides read TGTGCCAGCAGCCACGGGACAGCAGAAGCTTTCTTT. It is translated as CASSHGTAEAFF.

The J gene is TRBJ1-6, the V gene TRBV19, with D maybe TRBD1 (6 bases). Germline-derived CDR1 and CDR2 are LNHDA and SQIVND (reference sequence). The V and J ends lost 6 bases and 4 bases respectively, with 16 bases between them. CDR3 length: 16 residues. CDR3: CASRYRESTYNSPLHF. The CDR3 DNA is TGTGCCAGTAGATACAGGGAGTCCACTTATAATTCACCCCTCCACTTT.

The chain employs TRBV3-1 (or the pseudogene TRBV3-2) and TRBJ1-2; D uncertain. V dropped 0 bases and J dropped 10 bases, with 9 bases sitting between them. CDR1 LGHDT and CDR2 YNNKEL come from the germline V gene (reference sequence). This CDR3 region has 12 residues. CDR3 nucleotide sequence: TGTGCCAGCAGCCAAGAGGGTCGACTCTACACCTTC. As protein: CASSQEGRLYTF.

The CDR3 reads CASSLPGGRGEKLFF. The CDR3 DNA is TGTGCCAGCTCCCTGCCCGGGGGGCGCGGTGAAAAACTGTTTTTT. This sequence joins TRBV18 and TRBJ1-4; a weak D match, TRBD1 (6 bases). Germline CDR1 and CDR2: KGHSH and LQKENI. The CDR3 consists of 15 residues. Between the trimmed V and J ends, which lost 6 bases and 7 bases, there was a span of 18 bases. The full variable domain, its missing parts supplied by reference TRBV18 and TRBJ1-4, is NAGVMQNPRHLVRRRGQEARLRCSPMKGHSHVYWYRQLPEEGLKFMVYLQKENIIDESGMPKERFSAEFPKEGPSILRIQQVVRGDSAAYFCASSLPGGRGEKLFFGSGTQLSVL.

This clone showed up just once. The rearrangement joins TRBV5-1 to TRBJ2-7; tentative D call: TRBD1 (5 bases). Trimming took 2 bases from V and 3 from J, leaving 9 bases between them. The CDR3 has 13 residues. Germline V gives CDR1 SGHRS, CDR2 YFSETQ. The CDR3: CASSFDRDYEQYF. The CDR3 coding sequence is TGCGCCAGCAGCTTTGACAGAGACTACGAGCAGTACTTC.

This clone has a single count. The chain carries TRBV14 and TRBJ1-1; D gene uncertain. The germline V gene encodes CDR1 SGHDN and CDR2 FVKESK. The CDR3 runs to 13 residues. V was clipped by 7 bases and J by 3 bases, with 12 bases between them. CDR3 sequence reads: CASKVWEDTEAFF. Written as DNA, the CDR3 is TGTGCCAGCAAGGTCTGGGAGGACACTGAAGCTTTCTTT.

The chain is built from TRBV28 and TRBJ1-4, with a weak D call TRBD1 (5 bases). Germline V CDR1 and CDR2: MDHEN, SYDVKM. The CDR3 is 17 amino acids. V was cut by 3 bases and J by 0 bases, with 14 bases left in between. CDR3 protein: CASSFSTADTTNEKLFF. Here the CDR3 DNA reads TGTGCCAGCAGTTTTTCGACAGCAGACACAACTAATGAAAAACTGTTTTTT.

The chain joins TRBV7-8 to TRBJ2-3, with 8 bases lining up with TRBD2. The CDR3 consists of 15 residues. Germline assignment: CDR1 SGHVS and CDR2 FQNEAQ. The junction had 8 bases not matched to a gene; V was cut back by 4 bases and J by 5 bases. The CDR3 region is CASSSTGGAKDTQYF. The CDR3 DNA follows: TGTGCCAGCAGCTCCACCGGGGGGGCGAAAGATACGCAGTATTTT.

This chain connects TRBV9 to TRBJ1-3, with 8 bases that match TRBD1. Germline CDR1 and CDR2: SGDLS and YYNGEE. This CDR3 has 16 amino acids. The V and J ends lost 4 bases and 0 bases, in that order; junction bases with no gene match: 6. The CDR3 DNA is TGTGCCAGCAGCTCCGGACAGGGATACTCTGGAAACACCATATATTTT. Its protein product is CASSSGQGYSGNTIYF.

This rearrangement joins TRBV6-1 to TRBJ2-1; 8 nucleotides align to TRBD1. The CDR3 is 15 residues long. Germline CDR1 MNHNS, CDR2 SASEGT. J was trimmed by 7 bases and V by 3 bases; bases with no gene match: 8. CDR3 coding DNA: TGTGCCAGCAGTGACGTAACCGGGACAGGTAATGAGCAGTTCTTC. Translated: CASSDVTGTGNEQFF.

This clone has only one observation. The chain recombines TRBV18 with TRBJ1-5, with 8 bases matching TRBD1. Trimming took 1 base from V and 6 from J; bases not matched to a gene: 5. The CDR3 spans 15 residues. Germline loops: CDR1 KGHSH, CDR2 LQKENI. CDR3 nucleotides: TGTGCCAGCTCACCACTCGGACAGGGTGGTCAGCCCCAGCATTTT. Translation gives CASSPLGQGGQPQHF.

The chain links TRBV4-2 to TRBJ2-1, with TRBD2 matching over 14 bases. Looked up from germline, CDR1 is LGHNA and CDR2 is YNFKEQ. The junction had 4 bases not matched to a gene; V was cut back by 2 bases and J by 4 bases. This CDR3 has 17 residues. The CDR3 is CASSQRGTSGSYNEQFF. The DNA for the CDR3 is TGTGCCAGCAGCCAAAGGGGGACTAGCGGGAGTTACAATGAGCAGTTCTTC.

The V call is TRBV27, the J call TRBJ1-6, with D perhaps TRBD1 (5 bases). Germline loops: CDR1 MNHEY, CDR2 SMNVEV (reference sequence). The CDR3 consists of 12 residues. Trimming took 6 bases from V and 7 from J, leaving 7 bases between them. As DNA, the CDR3 is TGTGCCAGCAGGACAGCGAATTCACCCCTCCACTTT. Its translation: CASRTANSPLHF.